This T cell receptor (beta chain) originates from a study of response to subunit inactivated influenza vaccine. TCRdb reprocessed the RT-PCR reads via MiXCR and lists one record per CDR3 protein. The profile covers roughly 630,000 distinct CDR3 sequences, with 14% appearing a single time and approximately 7.6% taken by the ten largest. This clonotype has a handful of counts. There are 13 residues in the CDR3. The V gene's germline CDR1 is MDHEN and CDR2 SYDVKM. V dropped 7 bases and J dropped 4 bases, with 13 bases sitting between them. This receptor was identified in a middle-aged man who received an inactivated influenza vaccine. Sequencing used PBMCs from blood, obtained about 14 days before vaccination. This sequence joins TRBV28 and TRBJ1-1; D not resolved. The CDR3 DNA reads as TGTGCCAGCACCATACCGGGAGCCACTGAAGCTTTCTTT. Its translation: CASTIPGATEAFF.